The next 28 T cell receptor beta chains were all read from a single sample in a study of vaccination and CD4 T cells after COVID-19. With the Oncomine TCR Beta short-read assay, DNA from cultured CD4+ T cells was sequenced. TCRdb recomputed calls from the PCR reads with MiXCR, one row per CDR3 protein. Of nearly 11,000 distinct CDR3 sequences in the sample, 60% to 80% were seen once. Their antigen targets remain unknown. The treatment denotes: approximately 9-day PBMC culture with coronavirus spike peptide pools or control peptides (ViraFEST assay). The sample was CD4+ T cells from blood, cultured in vitro. The receptors were sampled from a human donor who had recovered from COVID-19.

The gene calls are TRBV28 and TRBJ1-2; D might be TRBD1 (5 bases). V shed 6 bases and J shed 4 bases, with 12 bases lying between them. The length of the CDR3 is 13 residues. Germline CDR1 MDHEN, CDR2 SYDVKM. The DNA of the CDR3 is TGTGCCAGCAGGTTGAGGGGTTCCTATGGCTACACCTTC. Its translation: CASRLRGSYGYTF.

The chain joins TRBV15 to TRBJ1-2; maybe TRBD1 (5 bases). CDR1 and CDR2 (germline): LNHNV, YYDKDF (reference sequence). The germline V and J ends were trimmed by 5 bases and 4 bases, with 17 bases remaining between them. There are 15 residues in the CDR3. Here the CDR3 DNA reads TGTGCCACCAGCGGCCAAGGGGAGAGTGGCTATGGCTACACCTTC. Translating it yields CATSGQGESGYGYTF.

This clonotype appeared a few times. The rearrangement joins TRBV20-1 to TRBJ2-5; 7 bases map to TRBD1. Trimming at V came to 6 bases and at J to 2 bases, leaving 15 bases not matched to a gene. Germline V CDR1 and CDR2: DFQATT, SNEGSKA (reference sequence). The length of the CDR3 is 16 residues. This CDR3 is CSAFRTGRLGQETQYF. Written as DNA, the CDR3 is TGCAGTGCATTTCGGACAGGTCGGCTGGGGCAAGAGACCCAGTACTTC.

The chain joins TRBV20-1 to TRBJ1-3; D gene unclear. Germline-derived CDR1 and CDR2 are DFQATT and SNEGSKA (reference sequence). This CDR3 has 12 amino acids. Between the trimmed V and J ends, which lost 6 bases and 4 bases, there was a span of 10 bases. CDR3 nucleotide sequence: TGCAGTGCCCGATGGCGCGGAAACACCATATATTTT. This translates into CSARWRGNTIYF.

This rearrangement joins TRBV20-1 to TRBJ2-7, with 9 nucleotides matching TRBD2. The V and J ends lost 0 bases and 5 bases, in that order; junction bases with no gene match: 5. CDR1 and CDR2 from the germline V gene are DFQATT and SNEGSKA (reference sequence). CDR3 length: 14 amino acids. The CDR3 DNA is TGCAGTGCTAGAGACGCGGGAGGGGTGAACGAGCAGTACTTC. Translated: CSARDAGGVNEQYF.

V is TRBV6-2 or TRBV6-3 and J is TRBJ1-5; D remains unclear. V shed 8 bases and J shed 3 bases, with 11 bases lying between them. Germline lookup yields CDR1 MNHEY and CDR2 SVGEGT. The CDR3 has 13 residues. The CDR3 loop reads CASGVRYNQPQHF. In DNA form, the CDR3 reads TGTGCCAGCGGAGTCCGTTACAATCAGCCCCAGCATTTT.

This clonotype has only a few counts. This chain uses TRBV20-1 with TRBJ1-5; D possibly corresponds to TRBD1 (5 bases). Germline V gene lookup returns CDR1 DFQATT and CDR2 SNEGSKA (reference sequence). Between the trimmed V and J ends, which lost 6 bases and 7 bases, there was a span of 16 bases. The CDR3 is 13 residues long. The CDR3, as DNA: TGCAGTGCCTTCAGGGCCCCGGGGCAGCCCCAGCATTTT. Its protein is CSAFRAPGQPQHF.

The chain combines TRBV24-1 with TRBJ2-5, with a weak D call TRBD2 (6 bases). V was pared by 4 bases and J by 2 bases, with 10 bases between. The germline V gene has CDR1 KGHDR and CDR2 SFDVKD. There are 14 residues in the CDR3. The CDR3 bases are TGTGCCACCAGTGACCGACGGGGGCAAGAGACCCAGTACTTC. Its protein product is CATSDRRGQETQYF.

The chain couples TRBV25-1 to TRBJ2-5; D is perhaps TRBD2 (5 bases). There are 15 residues in the CDR3. Trimming left V 1 base short and J 5 bases short, with 14 bases between. Germline V gene lookup returns CDR1 MGHDK and CDR2 SYGVNS. Here the CDR3 DNA reads TGTGCCAGCAGTGAATGGAGAGGGAGAGGGGAGACCCAGTACTTC. Its protein is CASSEWRGRGETQYF.

The V call is TRBV27, the J call TRBJ2-5, with D unresolved. From germline, CDR1 is MNHEY and CDR2 SMNVEV (reference sequence). Between the trimmed V and J ends, which lost 8 bases and 5 bases, there was a span of 6 bases. The CDR3 has 10 residues. CDR3: CASPPETQYF. CDR3 coding DNA: TGTGCCAGCCCCCCGGAGACCCAGTACTTC.

DNA of the CDR3: TGTGCCAGCAATAAACGACAGGGTGCGCAGTATTTT. Protein: CASNKRQGAQYF. The chain has TRBV6-1 and TRBJ2-3, with 7 bases that match TRBD1. V lost 7 bases, J lost 10 bases, and 8 bases stayed unmatched. The CDR3 extends over 12 amino acids. Germline V lookup: CDR1 MNHNS, CDR2 SASEGT.

The sample holds a few counts of this clonotype. The rearrangement links TRBV7-8 to TRBJ1-2, with 10 nucleotides matching TRBD1. Germline loops: CDR1 SGHVS, CDR2 FQNEAQ. J was trimmed by 7 bases and V by 5 bases; bases with no gene match: 10. The CDR3 is 15 amino acids. The CDR3 DNA reads as TGTGCCAGCAGCGGGGCCCCGGGACAGGGGTTTGGCTACACCTTC. It yields the protein CASSGAPGQGFGYTF.

By its share, this clonotype is medium-sized (0.01 to 0.1%). The chain couples TRBV7-8 to TRBJ1-2; TRBD1 matches 9 bases. The CDR3 has 15 residues. CDR1 SGHVS and CDR2 FQNEAQ come from the germline V gene. V lost 2 bases and J lost 7; bases outside the gene matches: 8. DNA for the CDR3: TGTGCCAGCAGCTTAACTCCGGGACAGGGAATTGGCTACACCTTC. This translates into CASSLTPGQGIGYTF.

The V gene is TRBV7-2, the J gene TRBJ1-5; D unresolved. The germline CDR1 and CDR2 sequences are SGHTA and FQGNSA. This CDR3 is built from 15 residues. V was pared by 5 bases and J by 1 base, with 12 bases between. Here the CDR3 DNA reads TGTGCCAGCAGCCGGGCCTCGGGGAGCAATCAGCCCCAGCATTTT. It codes for CASSRASGSNQPQHF.

The CDR3 bases are TGTGCCAGCAGCATAAACACGGGACTAGCGTCTGATGAGCAGTTCTTC. This sequence encodes CASSINTGLASDEQFF. The chain is built from TRBV11-3 and TRBJ2-1, with TRBD2 identical over 10 bases. Germline lookup yields CDR1 SGHNT and CDR2 YENEEA. Losses at the gene ends were 5 bases for V and 8 bases for J; bases not matched to a gene: 12. This CDR3 has 16 amino acids. The full variable domain, its missing parts supplied by reference TRBV11-3 and TRBJ2-1, is EAGVVQSPRYKIIEKKQPVAFWCNPISGHNTLYWYLQNLGQGPELLIRYENEEAVDDSQLPKDRFSAERLKGVDSTLKIQPAELGDSAVYLCASSINTGLASDEQFFGPGTRLTVL.

The chain uses TRBV7-9 and TRBJ2-7; D call uncertain. Trimming stripped 1 base from V and 1 base from J, with 2 bases between. Germline values: CDR1 SEHNR, CDR2 FQNEAQ (reference sequence). This CDR3 contains 12 residues. The DNA for the CDR3 is TGTGCCAGCAGCTTAGTTTCCTACGAGCAGTACTTC. This sequence encodes CASSLVSYEQYF. The whole variable domain, filled in from reference TRBV7-9 and TRBJ2-7, reads DTGVSQNPRHKITKRGQNVTFRCDPISEHNRLYWYRQTLGQGPEFLTYFQNEAQLEKSRLLSDRFSAERPKGSFSTLEIQRTEQGDSAMYLCASSLVSYEQYFGPGTRLTVT.

The rearrangement links TRBV28 to TRBJ1-5; D might be TRBD1 (6 bases). Germline V lookup: CDR1 MDHEN, CDR2 SYDVKM. This CDR3 region has 16 residues. The V end was cut by 6 bases, the J end by 0 bases, with 15 bases between. CDR3 protein: CASRERRGVSNQPQHF. For the CDR3, the DNA is TGTGCCAGCAGAGAGAGGAGGGGGGTTAGCAATCAGCCCCAGCATTTT.

V usage is TRBV6-1 and J usage is TRBJ2-3, with 7 nucleotides matching TRBD1. The CDR3 consists of 12 residues. The germline V gene has CDR1 MNHNS and CDR2 SASEGT. V was clipped by 8 bases and J by 4 bases; unmatched bases: 3. The CDR3 DNA is TGTGCCAGCCCAGGGGGTCCAGATACGCAGTATTTT. This sequence encodes CASPGGPDTQYF.

The genes are TRBV28 and TRBJ2-1; 8 nucleotides align to TRBD2. The CDR3 runs to 14 residues. Germline CDR1 MDHEN, CDR2 SYDVKM. The V segment lost 7 bases and the J segment 4 bases; nucleotides outside the gene matches: 6. Here the CDR3 reads CASTSGGRYNEQFF. DNA of the CDR3: TGTGCCAGCACGTCGGGGGGGCGGTACAATGAGCAGTTCTTC.

This chain links TRBV7-9 with TRBJ1-2; no clear D gene. Between the trimmed V and J ends, which lost 1 base and 8 bases, there was a span of 14 bases. The germline gives CDR1 SEHNR, CDR2 FQNEAQ (reference sequence). The CDR3 is 14 amino acids. CDR3: CASSLDRVLRGYTF. CDR3 nucleotides: TGTGCCAGCAGCTTAGACAGAGTTCTTAGGGGCTACACCTTC.

CDR3 protein: CSANYPATGVYTF. CDR3 nucleotide sequence: TGCAGTGCTAATTACCCGGCGACCGGGGTGTATACCTTC. This chain uses TRBV20-1 with TRBJ1-2; D is unresolved. Germline V lookup: CDR1 DFQATT, CDR2 SNEGSKA (reference sequence). Deletions cut 4 bases from V and 14 bases from J, with 23 bases between. The CDR3 is 13 residues long.

The chain is built from TRBV28 and TRBJ1-5, with 7 bases lining up with TRBD1. Losses at the gene ends were 3 bases for V and 6 bases for J; bases not matched to a gene: 8. Germline CDR1 MDHEN, CDR2 SYDVKM. The CDR3 is 15 amino acids. The CDR3 loop reads CASSLPQGSRQPQHF. The DNA for the CDR3 is TGTGCCAGCAGTTTGCCACAGGGGTCGCGTCAGCCCCAGCATTTT.

This clonotype was detected only a few times. A read error may account for a junction end that differs from germline. V usage is TRBV6-2 or TRBV6-3 and J usage is TRBJ2-5, with TRBD2 as a possible D gene (5 bases). The germline V gene encodes CDR1 MNHEY and CDR2 SVGEGT. The CDR3 runs 15 residues. The CDR3 region has the DNA TGTGCCAGCAGCAACCCAACCCGGGCCGGGGAGACTCAGTACTTC. It translates to CASSNPTRAGETQYF.

This clonotype was seen a handful of times. The chain employs TRBV6-5 and TRBJ1-2; 9 nucleotides line up with TRBD1. The CDR3 sequence is 14 residues long. V was pared by 4 bases and J by 10 bases, with 10 bases of the junction left unmatched. Germline V gives CDR1 MNHEY, CDR2 SVGAGI. The CDR3 loop reads CASSFTGQGVFYTF. The CDR3 nucleotides read TGTGCCAGCAGTTTCACGGGACAGGGAGTTTTCTACACCTTC.

V usage is TRBV6-1 and J usage is TRBJ1-5; 7 nucleotides agree with TRBD1. The CDR3 spans 20 residues. CDR1 and CDR2 (germline): MNHNS, SASEGT. V gave up 4 bases and J gave up 2 bases; unmatched junction bases: 20. CDR3 sequence (DNA): TGTGCCAGCAGTGTACCCGGGACAGCCCTTCCCAACAGCGGCAATCAGCCCCAGCATTTT. Its translation: CASSVPGTALPNSGNQPQHF.

The chain employs TRBV7-2 and TRBJ1-6; weak D call: TRBD1 (6 bases). CDR3 length: 15 amino acids. Germline V lookup: CDR1 SGHTA, CDR2 FQGNSA. V lost 5 bases to trimming and J lost 9 bases, with 17 bases between them. The CDR3 nucleotides read TGTGCCAGCAGCCCACAGGGAGGAGGGGTTTCACCCCTCCACTTT. Translation gives CASSPQGGGVSPLHF.

The rearrangement links TRBV10-1 to TRBJ2-1, with D possibly TRBD2 on 6 matching bases. This CDR3 is 15 amino acids long. From germline, CDR1 is WNHNN and CDR2 SYGVQD (reference sequence). Trimming removed 2 bases at V and 5 bases at J, with 13 bases between. CDR3 region: CASSEPERVDNEQFF. Here the CDR3 DNA reads TGCGCCAGCAGTGAGCCAGAGCGGGTAGACAATGAGCAGTTCTTC.

The V and J genes are TRBV6-5 and TRBJ2-1; D gene uncertain. There are 13 residues in the CDR3. V shed 0 bases and J shed 11 bases, with 11 bases lying between them. The germline gives CDR1 MNHEY, CDR2 SVGAGI. CDR3 in amino acids: CASSYSIDTKQFF. The CDR3, as DNA: TGTGCCAGCAGTTACTCGATTGACACGAAGCAGTTCTTC.